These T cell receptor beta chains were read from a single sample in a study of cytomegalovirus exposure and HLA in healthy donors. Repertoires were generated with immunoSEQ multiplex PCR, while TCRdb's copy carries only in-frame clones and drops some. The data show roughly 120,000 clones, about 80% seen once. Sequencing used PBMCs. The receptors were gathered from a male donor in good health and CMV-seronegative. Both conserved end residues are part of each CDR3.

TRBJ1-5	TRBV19	CASSPLGGQRHQPQHF
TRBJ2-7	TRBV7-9	CASSLLGLGEQYF
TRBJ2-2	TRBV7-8	CASRNPQLPGNKGGELFF
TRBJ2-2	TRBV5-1	CASSSGTGVTGELFF
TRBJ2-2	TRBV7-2	CASSLDVRTGDTGELFF
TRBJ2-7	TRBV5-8	CASSSRGTEPPYEQYF
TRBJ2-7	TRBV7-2	CASSSGQGRYEQYF
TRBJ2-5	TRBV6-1	CASSELAGGQETQYF
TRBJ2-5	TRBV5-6	CASRSEQGLEETQYF
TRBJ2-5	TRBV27	CASRVPGVQETQYF
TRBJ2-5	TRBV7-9	CASRRTSRALEETQYF
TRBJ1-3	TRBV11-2	CASSLSHSSSGNTIYF
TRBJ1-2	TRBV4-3	CASSQDNGQGAYGYTF
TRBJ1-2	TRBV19	CASSSNDRVGGYTF
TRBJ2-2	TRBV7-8	CASSLVAGGRGGELFF
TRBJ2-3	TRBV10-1	CASSGIAGGTDTQYF
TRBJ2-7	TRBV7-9	CASRDRGQDEQYF
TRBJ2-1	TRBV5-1	CASSPDLSSYNEQFF
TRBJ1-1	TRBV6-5	CASSKTRGRTEAFF
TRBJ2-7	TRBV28	CASSLGQTYEQYF
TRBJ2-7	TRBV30	CAWSTGLAGGTNF
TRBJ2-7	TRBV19	CATRKGQGTYEQYF
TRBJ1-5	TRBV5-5	CASSSGSNQPQHF
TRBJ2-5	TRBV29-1	CSALSPWTGAGPEETQYF
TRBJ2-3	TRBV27	CASGDGGDTQYF
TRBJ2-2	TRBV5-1	CASSPADRGRELFF
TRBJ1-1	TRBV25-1	CASSEGAGTEAFF
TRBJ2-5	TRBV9	CASSVASNQETQYF
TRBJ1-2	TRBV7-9	CSSSSDTLGYTF
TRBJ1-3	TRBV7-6	CASRQNRGTAGNTIYF
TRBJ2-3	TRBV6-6	CASTFTDTQYF
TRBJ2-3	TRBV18	CASSPSPITDTQYF
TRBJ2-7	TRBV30	CASRGGYEQYF
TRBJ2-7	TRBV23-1	CASVLGRSEQYF
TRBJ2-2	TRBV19	CASSALGTSGRAGELFF
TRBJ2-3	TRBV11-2	CASRGPRSTSTDTQYF
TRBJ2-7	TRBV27	CASSLLAGAPLHEQYF
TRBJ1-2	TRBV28	CASSLSPTQPGLYGYTF
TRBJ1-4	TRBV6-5	CASSTGGDEKLFF
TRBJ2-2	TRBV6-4	CASSDGGAGELFF
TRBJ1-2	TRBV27	CASSFTGNYGYTF
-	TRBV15	CATSSFIDRVGENEQYF
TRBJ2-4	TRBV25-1	CAAQGDAEKNSQYF
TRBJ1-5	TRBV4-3	CASSQVSQPQHF
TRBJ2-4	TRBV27	CASAPGQKNSQYF
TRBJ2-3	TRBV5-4	CASSLARGMEDTQYF
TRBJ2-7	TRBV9	CASSRRTSGRNEQYF
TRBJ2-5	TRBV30	CAWSSGALGTQYF
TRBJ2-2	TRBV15	CATSRDTLTSGTGELFF
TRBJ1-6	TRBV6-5	CASSYSTRGLNSPLHF
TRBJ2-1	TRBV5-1	CASSGTSGGASEQFF
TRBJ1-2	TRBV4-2	CASSQDAGDYGYTF
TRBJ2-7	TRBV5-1	CASSPGRQGLEQYF
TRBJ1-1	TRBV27	CATQNGGANTEAFF
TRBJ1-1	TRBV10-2	CASSERTGVGAFF
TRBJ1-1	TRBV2	CASIDRGNTEAFF
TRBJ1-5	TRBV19	CASSIERGGSNQPQHF